This T cell receptor beta chain was profiled in a study of T cell changes during pregnancy in multiple sclerosis. The assay was immunoSEQ multiplex PCR, and TCRdb's table has in-frame clones only and misses some. This sample has roughly 40,000 clones; 85% to 90% occur once, and the top ten carry about 0.6%. This CDR3 region has 14 residues. V shed 8 bases and J shed 5 bases, with 18 bases lying between them. Germline-derived CDR1 and CDR2 are MDHEN and SYDVKM. The receptor comes from a female donor with multiple sclerosis, enrolled in a pregnancy study. This sequence joins TRBV28 and TRBJ2-5; D is perhaps TRBD2 (7 bases). Specimen: CD4+ T cells from peripheral blood mononuclear cells, collected in the first trimester of pregnancy. In nucleotides, the CDR3 is TGTGCCAGCTGGGGGGGGCTCATAGGTGAGACCCAGTACTTC. Its translation is CASWGGLIGETQYF.